The 20 T cell receptor beta chains given below trace back to one sample, sequenced in a study of control samples from healthy donors and cancer patients. Data came from immunoSEQ multiplex PCR; TCRdb stores just in-frame clones and leaves some out. The sample has roughly 120,000 clones, 75% to 90% seen once. The sample was PBMCs. The receptors shown here come from a woman between 50 and 59 years old with colorectal cancer.

This clone has a single count. V is TRBV7-3 and J is TRBJ1-2; 7 nucleotides agree with TRBD1. The trim removed 5 bases at V and 4 bases at J, leaving 7 bases unmatched. CDR3 length: 14 residues. Germline CDR1 reads SGHTA; CDR2 reads FQGTGA. CDR3 nucleotide sequence: TGTGCCAGCAGCCCCAACGACAGGGTCTATGGCTACACCTTC. As protein: CASSPNDRVYGYTF.

This clone was seen just once. The gene calls are TRBV6-5 and TRBJ1-2; TRBD1 agrees at 11 bases. Germline CDR1 is MNHEY and CDR2 is SVGAGI. The CDR3 is made up of 15 amino acids. J gave up 6 bases and V 0 bases, and 3 bases lay outside the gene matches. CDR3 loop: CASSYSGTGGNGYTF. The CDR3 bases are TGTGCCAGCAGTTACTCCGGGACAGGGGGTAATGGCTACACCTTC.

The CDR3 sequence: CASSPPPSSYNEQFF. CDR3 nucleotide sequence: TGTGCCAGCAGCCCCCCCCCTAGCTCCTACAATGAGCAGTTCTTC. This chain joins TRBV12-1 and TRBJ2-1; the table gives TRBD2 as D, unverified against the DNA. TRBV12-1 is designated a pseudogene. This CDR3 is built from 15 residues.

The V call is TRBV5-5, the J call TRBJ1-3; D is ambiguous. The CDR3 is 15 amino acids. Trimming stripped 5 bases from V and 1 base from J, with 13 bases between. Germline V gene lookup returns CDR1 SGHKS and CDR2 YYEKEE (reference sequence). Here the CDR3 reads CASSDQVVSGNTIYF. The CDR3 region has the DNA TGTGCCAGCAGTGATCAGGTAGTTTCTGGAAACACCATATATTTT.

J is TRBJ1-2 and V is TRBV5-1, with 10 bases identical to TRBD1. V was pared by 1 base and J by 8 bases, with 8 bases of the junction left unmatched. There are 15 residues in the CDR3. Germline CDR1 reads SGHRS; CDR2 reads YFSETQ. Here the CDR3 reads CASSLKATGGGGYTF. The CDR3 DNA sequence: TGCGCCAGCAGCTTGAAGGCGACAGGGGGCGGAGGCTACACCTTC.

The chain has TRBV6-6 and TRBJ2-5; perhaps TRBD2 as D (5 bases). Germline-derived CDR1 and CDR2 are MNHNY and SVGAGI (reference sequence). V lost 4 bases and J 8 bases, leaving 14 bases between the germline ends. The CDR3 runs to 13 residues. DNA of the CDR3: TGTGCCAGCAGTTCCCAGATGGGAGAAACCCAGTACTTC. It translates to CASSSQMGETQYF.

The chain carries TRBV11-2 and TRBJ1-3, with D perhaps TRBD1 (5 bases). There are 15 residues in the CDR3. CDR1 SGHAT and CDR2 FQNNGV come from the germline V gene. Deletions cut 5 bases from V and 2 bases from J, with 13 bases between. In DNA form, the CDR3 reads TGTGCCAGCAGCCTCGCCGGGACGGCTGGAAACACCATATATTTT. It encodes CASSLAGTAGNTIYF. Full variable domain (rest looked up from reference TRBV11-2 and TRBJ1-3): EAGVAQSPRYKIIEKRQSVAFWCNPISGHATLYWYQQILGQGPKLLIQFQNNGVVDDSQLPKDRFSAERLKGVDSTLKIQPAKLEDSAVYLCASSLAGTAGNTIYFGEGSWLTVV.

The chain combines TRBV10-1 with TRBJ2-5; D unresolved. Germline V gives CDR1 WNHNN, CDR2 SYGVQD (reference sequence). V lost 0 bases and J 5 bases, leaving 4 bases between the germline ends. The CDR3 extends over 12 amino acids. The CDR3 DNA follows: TGCGCCAGCAGTGAGTCGGGGGAGACCCAGTACTTC. Translation gives CASSESGETQYF.

The chain uses TRBV30 and TRBJ1-2, with TRBD1 as a possible D gene (5 bases). The CDR3 spans 14 residues. Trimming removed 0 bases from V and 0 bases from J, with 8 bases in between. CDR1 is GTSNPN and CDR2 is SVGIG in the germline V gene (reference sequence). The CDR3 nucleotides are TGTGCCTGGAGTGTAAAGGGGTCTAACTATGGCTACACCTTC. Translating gives CAWSVKGSNYGYTF.

The chain uses TRBV28 and TRBJ1-4, with TRBD1 matching 7 bases. The CDR3 is 15 residues long. Germline-derived CDR1 and CDR2 are MDHEN and SYDVKM. V trimming: 5 bases; J trimming: 7 bases; junction bases outside the gene matches: 10. The DNA for the CDR3 is TGTGCCAGCAGTAAAGAGACAGGGTTTGGTGAAAAACTGTTTTTT. As protein: CASSKETGFGEKLFF. The full variable domain, with the rest looked up from reference TRBV28 and TRBJ1-4, is DVKVTQSSRYLVKRTGEKVFLECVQDMDHENMFWYRQDPGLGLRLIYFSYDVKMKEKGDIPEGYSVSREKKERFSLILESASTNQTSMYLCASSKETGFGEKLFFGSGTQLSVL.

This chain links TRBV19 with TRBJ2-3; D is unclear. Germline assignment: CDR1 LNHDA and CDR2 SQIVND (reference sequence). V shed 6 bases and J shed 0 bases, with 10 bases lying between them. The CDR3 is 14 amino acids. CDR3 in DNA: TGTGCCAGTAGGGGCCAGCTGAGCACAGATACGCAGTATTTT. Translated: CASRGQLSTDTQYF.

The gene calls are TRBV28 and TRBJ1-1; the D is unclear. The CDR3 runs to 14 residues. V shed 3 bases and J shed 2 bases, with 10 bases lying between them. CDR1 and CDR2 from the germline V gene are MDHEN and SYDVKM. CDR3 sequence reads: CASSLVPGNTEAFF. As DNA, the CDR3 is TGTGCCAGCAGTTTGGTTCCAGGTAACACTGAAGCTTTCTTT.

V is TRBV7-6 and J is TRBJ2-3; TRBD2 is a possible D gene (5 bases). In germline, CDR1 is SGHVS, CDR2 FNYEAQ. The CDR3 loop spans 20 amino acids. Trimming stripped 5 bases from V and 0 bases from J, with 27 bases between. The CDR3 here is CASSPRPPGAAVLSTDTQYF. Written as DNA, the CDR3 is TGTGCCAGCAGCCCCCGCCCCCCCGGTGCAGCGGTGCTTAGCACAGATACGCAGTATTTT.

V gene TRBV19 combines with J gene TRBJ1-1, with a possible D match to TRBD1 (5 bases). Trimming took off 2 bases at V and 5 bases at J, with 15 bases between the two ends. The CDR3 sequence is 15 residues long. CDR1 and CDR2 from the germline V gene are LNHDA and SQIVND (reference sequence). This chain's CDR3 is CASSINGAGNTEAFF. CDR3 DNA: TGTGCCAGTAGTATAAATGGGGCGGGGAATACTGAAGCTTTCTTT.

This chain links TRBV5-1 with TRBJ2-5; tentative D call: TRBD1 (6 bases). The CDR3 spans 14 residues. Germline CDR1 SGHRS, CDR2 YFSETQ. The V and J ends lost 3 bases and 1 base respectively, with 10 bases between them. CDR3 loop: CASSSQDSQETQYF. The CDR3 DNA sequence: TGCGCCAGCAGCTCCCAGGACAGCCAAGAGACCCAGTACTTC.

This sequence joins TRBV27 and TRBJ2-2; TRBD1 agrees at 9 bases. CDR3 length: 19 amino acids. V shed 5 bases and J 9 bases; nucleotides not matched to a gene: 22. Looked up from germline, CDR1 is MNHEY and CDR2 is SMNVEV (reference sequence). CDR3 region: CASSGTGSSSPTPPRELFF. CDR3 sequence (DNA): TGTGCCAGCAGTGGGACAGGGTCTTCTTCCCCCACCCCCCCCCGGGAGCTGTTTTTT.

The V and J genes are TRBV2 and TRBJ1-2, with a possible D match to TRBD1 (6 bases). Germline V lookup: CDR1 SNHLY, CDR2 FYNNEI. The CDR3 totals 14 residues. Trimming took 3 bases from V and 1 from J, leaving 9 bases between them. This chain's CDR3 is CASSEDSFNYGYTF. The DNA for the CDR3 is TGTGCCAGCAGTGAGGACAGCTTTAACTATGGCTACACCTTC. The full variable domain, in which reference TRBV2 and TRBJ1-2 provide the parts outside the CDR3, is EPEVTQTPSHQVTQMGQEVILRCVPISNHLYFYWYRQILGQKVEFLVSFYNNEISEKSEIFDDQFSVERPDGSNFTLKIRSTKLEDSAMYFCASSEDSFNYGYTFGSGTRLTVV.

The V gene is TRBV11-2, the J gene TRBJ2-1, with D possibly being TRBD1 or TRBD2 (5 bases each). CDR3 length: 17 residues. Deletions cut 1 base from V and 0 bases from J, with 13 bases between. Germline CDR1 and CDR2: SGHAT and FQNNGV. CDR3 sequence (DNA): TGTGCCAGCAGCTTAGGTGACTGGGGGATCTCCTACAATGAGCAGTTCTTC. This translates into CASSLGDWGISYNEQFF.

This clone was counted between two and nine times. The chain combines TRBV7-6 with TRBJ2-3; 8 bases are a match to TRBD2. Looked up from germline, CDR1 is SGHVS and CDR2 is FNYEAQ. V lost 4 bases, J lost 2 bases, and 11 bases stayed unmatched. CDR3 length: 17 amino acids. The CDR3 region has the DNA TGTGCCAGCAGCTCGAAAAAACTAGCGGCAAACACAGATACGCAGTATTTT. Encoded protein: CASSSKKLAANTDTQYF.

The chain employs TRBV9 and TRBJ1-4; no reliable D call. The CDR3 extends over 14 amino acids. Germline CDR1 reads SGDLS; CDR2 reads YYNGEE. Between the trimmed V and J ends, which lost 0 bases and 5 bases, there was a span of 8 bases. CDR3 region: CASSVGQSNEKLFF. DNA for the CDR3: TGTGCCAGCAGCGTAGGGCAGTCAAATGAAAAACTGTTTTTT.